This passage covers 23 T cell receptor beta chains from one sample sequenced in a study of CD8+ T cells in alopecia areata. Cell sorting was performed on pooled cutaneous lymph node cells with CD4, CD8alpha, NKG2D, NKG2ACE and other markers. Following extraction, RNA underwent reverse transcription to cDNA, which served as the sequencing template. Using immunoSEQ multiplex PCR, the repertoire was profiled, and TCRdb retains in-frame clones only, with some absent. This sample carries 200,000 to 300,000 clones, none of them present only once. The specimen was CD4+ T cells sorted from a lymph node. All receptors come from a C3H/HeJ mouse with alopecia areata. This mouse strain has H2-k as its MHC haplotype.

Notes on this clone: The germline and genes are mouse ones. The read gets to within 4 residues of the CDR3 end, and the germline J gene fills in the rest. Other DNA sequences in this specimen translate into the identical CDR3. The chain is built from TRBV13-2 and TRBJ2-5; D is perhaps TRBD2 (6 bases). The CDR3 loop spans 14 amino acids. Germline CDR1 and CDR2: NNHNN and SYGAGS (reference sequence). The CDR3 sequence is CASGDALGEDTQYF. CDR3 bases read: TGTGCCAGCGGTGATGCACTGGGAGAAGAC.

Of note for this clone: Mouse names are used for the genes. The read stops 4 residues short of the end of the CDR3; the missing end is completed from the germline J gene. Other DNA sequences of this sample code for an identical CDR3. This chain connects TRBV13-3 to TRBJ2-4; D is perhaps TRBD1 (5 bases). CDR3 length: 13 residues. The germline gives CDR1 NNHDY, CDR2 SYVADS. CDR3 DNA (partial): TGTGCCAGCAGTGATGGGACAAAAAAC. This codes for CASSDGTKN. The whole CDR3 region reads CASSDGTKNTLYF. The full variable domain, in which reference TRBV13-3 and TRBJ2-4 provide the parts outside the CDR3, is EAAVTQSPRSKVAVTGGKVTLSCHQTNNHDYMYWYRQDTGHGLRLIHYSYVADSTEKGDIPDGYKASRPSQENFSLILELASLSQTAVYFCASSDGTKNTLYFGAGTRLSVL.

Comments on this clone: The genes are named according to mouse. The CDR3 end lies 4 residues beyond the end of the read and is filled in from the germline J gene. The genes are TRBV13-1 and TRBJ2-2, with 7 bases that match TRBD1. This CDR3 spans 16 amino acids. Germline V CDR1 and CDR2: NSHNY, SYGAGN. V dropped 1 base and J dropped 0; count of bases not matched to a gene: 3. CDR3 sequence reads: CASSDSGTANTGQLYF. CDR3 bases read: TGTGCCAGCAGTGATTCCGGGACAGCAAACACCGGG.

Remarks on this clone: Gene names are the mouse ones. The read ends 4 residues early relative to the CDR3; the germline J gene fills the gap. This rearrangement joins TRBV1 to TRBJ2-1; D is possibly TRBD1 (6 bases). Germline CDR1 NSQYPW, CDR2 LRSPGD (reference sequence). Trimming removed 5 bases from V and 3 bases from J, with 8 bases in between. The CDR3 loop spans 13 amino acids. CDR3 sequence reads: CTCSPTGYAEQFF. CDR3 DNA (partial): TGCACCTGCAGTCCGACAGGCTATGCT.

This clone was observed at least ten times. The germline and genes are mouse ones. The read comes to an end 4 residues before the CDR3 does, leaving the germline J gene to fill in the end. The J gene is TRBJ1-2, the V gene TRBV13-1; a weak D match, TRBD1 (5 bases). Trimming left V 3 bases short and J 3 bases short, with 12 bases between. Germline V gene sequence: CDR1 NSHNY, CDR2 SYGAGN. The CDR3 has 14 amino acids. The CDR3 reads CASSGQGEDSDYTF. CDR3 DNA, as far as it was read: TGTGCCAGCAGTGGGCAGGGTGAAGACTCC.

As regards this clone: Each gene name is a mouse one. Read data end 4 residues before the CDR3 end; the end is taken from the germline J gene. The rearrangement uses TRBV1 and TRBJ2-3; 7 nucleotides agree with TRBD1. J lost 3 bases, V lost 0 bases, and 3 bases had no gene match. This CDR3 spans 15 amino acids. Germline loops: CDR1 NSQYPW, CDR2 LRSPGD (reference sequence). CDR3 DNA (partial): TGCACCTGCAGTGCAGATGTGACAGGGGCAGAA. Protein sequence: CTCSADVTGAE. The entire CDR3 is CTCSADVTGAETLYF. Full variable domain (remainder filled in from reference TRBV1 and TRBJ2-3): VTLLEQNPRWRLVPRGQAVNLRCILKNSQYPWMSWYQQDLQKQLQWLFTLRSPGDKEVKSLPGADYLATRVTDTELRLQVANMSQGRTLYCTCSADVTGAETLYFGSGTRLTVL.

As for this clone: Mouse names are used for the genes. The CDR3 bases that were read are TGTGCTAGCAGTAGACCGGACAAT. Translating gives CASSRPDN. The whole CDR3 is CASSRPDNEQYF. This sequence joins TRBV17 and TRBJ2-7; D possibly corresponds to TRBD1 (5 bases). The read ends 4 residues early relative to the CDR3; the germline J gene fills the gap. Germline V gene sequence: CDR1 MNHDT, CDR2 YYDKIL. The CDR3 spans 12 residues.

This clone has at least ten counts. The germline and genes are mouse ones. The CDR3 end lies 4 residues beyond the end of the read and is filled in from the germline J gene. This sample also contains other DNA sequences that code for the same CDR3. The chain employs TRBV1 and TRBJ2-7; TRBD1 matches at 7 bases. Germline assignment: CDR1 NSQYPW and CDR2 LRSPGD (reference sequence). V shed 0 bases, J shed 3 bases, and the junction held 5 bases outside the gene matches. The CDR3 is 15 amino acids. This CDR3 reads CTCSADPAGGYEQYF. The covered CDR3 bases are TGCACCTGCAGTGCAGATCCCGCAGGGGGCTAT.

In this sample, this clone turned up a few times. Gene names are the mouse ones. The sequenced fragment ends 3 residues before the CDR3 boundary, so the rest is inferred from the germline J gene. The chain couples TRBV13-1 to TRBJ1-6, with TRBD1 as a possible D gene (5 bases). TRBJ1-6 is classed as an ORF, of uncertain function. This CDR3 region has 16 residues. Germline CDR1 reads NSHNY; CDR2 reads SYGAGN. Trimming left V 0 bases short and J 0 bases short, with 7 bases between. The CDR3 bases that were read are TGTGCCAGCAGTGATGTGGGGGATTCCTATAATTCGCCC. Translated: CASSDVGDSYNSP. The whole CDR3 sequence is CASSDVGDSYNSPLYF.

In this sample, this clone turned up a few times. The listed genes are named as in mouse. The CDR3 here is CASSVDRGASNSDYTF. The part of the CDR3 DNA that was read is TGTGCCAGCAGTGTCGACAGGGGTGCTTCAAACTCC. The V call is TRBV13-1, the J call TRBJ1-2; 8 bases are a match to TRBD1. With the read ending 4 residues before the CDR3 end, the germline J gene is used to fill in that end. CDR1 NSHNY and CDR2 SYGAGN come from the germline V gene. V trimming: 3 bases; J trimming: 0 bases; junction bases outside the gene matches: 7. CDR3 length equals 16 residues.

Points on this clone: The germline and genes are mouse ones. The CDR3 protein is CASSRGQNNSPLYF. The sequenced part of the CDR3 DNA is TGTGCCAGCAGCCGGGGACAAAATAATTCGCCC. The V and J genes are TRBV4 and TRBJ1-6; maybe TRBD1 (6 bases). The read falls 3 residues short of the CDR3 end, and the missing part is taken from the germline J gene. TRBJ1-6 is an ORF; its function is uncertain. The CDR3 has 14 amino acids. The germline CDR1 and CDR2 sequences are LGHDT and YNNKQL (reference sequence). Between the trimmed V and J ends, which lost 5 bases and 5 bases, there was a span of 10 bases.

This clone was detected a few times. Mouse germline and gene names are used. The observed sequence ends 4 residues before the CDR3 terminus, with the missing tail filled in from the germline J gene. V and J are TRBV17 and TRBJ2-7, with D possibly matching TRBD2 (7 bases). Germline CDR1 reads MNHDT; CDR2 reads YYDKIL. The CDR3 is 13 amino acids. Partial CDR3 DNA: TGTGCTAGCAGTAGTGGGGGGCTTTAT. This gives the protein CASSSGGLY. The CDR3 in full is CASSSGGLYEQYF.

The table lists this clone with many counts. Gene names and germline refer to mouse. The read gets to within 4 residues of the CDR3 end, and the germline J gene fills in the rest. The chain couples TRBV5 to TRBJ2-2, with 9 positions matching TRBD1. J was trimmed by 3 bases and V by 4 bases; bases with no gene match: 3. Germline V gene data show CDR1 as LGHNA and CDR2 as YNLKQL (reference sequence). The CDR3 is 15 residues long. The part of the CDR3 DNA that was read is TGTGCCAGCAGCCGGGACAGGGTCTACACCGGG. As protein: CASSRDRVYTG. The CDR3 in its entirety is CASSRDRVYTGQLYF.

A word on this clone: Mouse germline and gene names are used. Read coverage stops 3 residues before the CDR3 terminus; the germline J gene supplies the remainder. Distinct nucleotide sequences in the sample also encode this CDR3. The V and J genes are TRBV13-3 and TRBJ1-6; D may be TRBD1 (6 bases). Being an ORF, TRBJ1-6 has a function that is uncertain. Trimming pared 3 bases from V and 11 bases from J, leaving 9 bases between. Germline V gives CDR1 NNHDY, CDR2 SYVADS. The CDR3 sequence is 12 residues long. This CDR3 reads CASSGGGPPLYF. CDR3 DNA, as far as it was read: TGTGCCAGCAGTGGGGGGGGGCCGCCC.

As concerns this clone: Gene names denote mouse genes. CDR3 loop: CASSEGGPYSYEQYF. Partial CDR3 DNA: TGTGCCAGCAGTGAGGGGGGACCTTACTCCTAT. This chain links TRBV13-1 with TRBJ2-7, with a possible D match to TRBD2 (6 bases). Sequencing ends 4 residues short of the CDR3 end; the germline J gene provides the rest. Germline V gene data show CDR1 as NSHNY and CDR2 as SYGAGN. This CDR3 is 15 amino acids long. The V and J ends lost 2 bases and 0 bases respectively, with 12 bases between them.

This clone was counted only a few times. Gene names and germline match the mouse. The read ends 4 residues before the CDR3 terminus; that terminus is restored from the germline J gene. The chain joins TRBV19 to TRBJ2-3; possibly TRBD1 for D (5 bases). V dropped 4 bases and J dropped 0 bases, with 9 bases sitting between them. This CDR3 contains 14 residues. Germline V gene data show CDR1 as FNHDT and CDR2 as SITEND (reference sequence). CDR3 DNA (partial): TGTGCCAGCAGTGGAAGGGGAAGTGCAGAA. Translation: CASSGRGSAE. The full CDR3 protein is CASSGRGSAETLYF.

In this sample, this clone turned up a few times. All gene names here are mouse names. The sequenced part of the CDR3 DNA is TGTGCAAGCAGCTTAACAGGGGGTTCTTCCTATAATTCGCCC. Protein product: CASSLTGGSSYNSP. The entire CDR3 protein is CASSLTGGSSYNSPLYF. The V gene is TRBV16, the J gene TRBJ1-6; 8 bases map to TRBD1. The read ends 3 residues shy of where the CDR3 ends; the end is completed using the germline J gene. Being an ORF, TRBJ1-6 has a function that is uncertain. The CDR3 totals 17 residues. Per germline, CDR1 SGHSA and CDR2 FRNQAP. The J segment lost 0 bases and the V segment lost 2 bases, leaving 3 bases of the junction unmatched.

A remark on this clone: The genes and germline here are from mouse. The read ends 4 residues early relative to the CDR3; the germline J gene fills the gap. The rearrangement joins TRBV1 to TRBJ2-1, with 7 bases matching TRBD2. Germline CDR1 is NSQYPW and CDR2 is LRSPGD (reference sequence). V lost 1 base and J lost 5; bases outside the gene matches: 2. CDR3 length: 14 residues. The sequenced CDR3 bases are TGCACCTGCAGTGCAGGGACTGGACATGCT. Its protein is CTCSAGTGHA. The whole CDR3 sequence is CTCSAGTGHAEQFF.

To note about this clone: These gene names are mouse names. CDR3 sequence: CAARDTSYEQYF. The covered CDR3 bases are TGTGCCGCCCGGGACACCTCCTAT. This sequence joins TRBV19 and TRBJ2-7, with D possibly TRBD1 on 6 matching bases. The read halts 4 residues ahead of the CDR3 end, with the missing end drawn from the germline J gene. CDR1 is FNHDT, CDR2 SITEND, per germline (reference sequence). The CDR3 length is 12 residues. V dropped 10 bases and J dropped 0 bases, with 11 bases sitting between them. The full variable domain, its missing parts supplied by reference TRBV19 and TRBJ2-7, is GGIITQTPKFLIGQEGQKLTLKCQQNFNHDTMYWYRQDSGKGLRLIYYSITENDLQKGDLSEGYDASREKKSSFSLTVTSAQKNEMAVFLCAARDTSYEQYFGPGTRLTVL.

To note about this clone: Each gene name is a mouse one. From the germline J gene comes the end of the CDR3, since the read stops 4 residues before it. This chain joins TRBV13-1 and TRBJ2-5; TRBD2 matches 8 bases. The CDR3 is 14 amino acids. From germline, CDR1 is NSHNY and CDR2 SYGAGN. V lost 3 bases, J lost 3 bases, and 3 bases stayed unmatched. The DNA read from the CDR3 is TGTGCCAGCAGTGCTGGGGGGCCTCAAGAC. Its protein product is CASSAGGPQD. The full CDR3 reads CASSAGGPQDTQYF.

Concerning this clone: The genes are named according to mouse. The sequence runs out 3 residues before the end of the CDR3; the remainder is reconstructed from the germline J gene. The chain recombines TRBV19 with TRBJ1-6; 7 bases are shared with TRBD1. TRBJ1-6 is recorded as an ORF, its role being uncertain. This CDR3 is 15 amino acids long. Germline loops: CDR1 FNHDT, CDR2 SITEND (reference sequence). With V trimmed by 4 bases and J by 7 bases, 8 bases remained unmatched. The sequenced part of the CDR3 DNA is TGTGCCAGCAGTCGTCCCGGGACAGAAAATTCGCCC. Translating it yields CASSRPGTENSP. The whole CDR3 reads CASSRPGTENSPLYF.

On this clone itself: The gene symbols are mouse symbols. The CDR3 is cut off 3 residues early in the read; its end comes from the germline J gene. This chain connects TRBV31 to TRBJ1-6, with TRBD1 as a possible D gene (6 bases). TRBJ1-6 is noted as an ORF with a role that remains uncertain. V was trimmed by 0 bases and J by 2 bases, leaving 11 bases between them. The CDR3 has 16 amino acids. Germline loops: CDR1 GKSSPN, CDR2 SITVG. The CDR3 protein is CAWSLGGAAYNSPLYF. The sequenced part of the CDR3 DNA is TGTGCCTGGAGTCTAGGGGGGGCGGCCTATAATTCGCCC.

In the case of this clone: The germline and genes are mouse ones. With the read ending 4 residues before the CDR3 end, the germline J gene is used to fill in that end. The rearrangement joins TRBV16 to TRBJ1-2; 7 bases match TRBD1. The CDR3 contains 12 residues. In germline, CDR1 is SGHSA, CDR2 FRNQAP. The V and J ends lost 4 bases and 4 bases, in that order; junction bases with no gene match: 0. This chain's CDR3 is CASSSGGSDYTF. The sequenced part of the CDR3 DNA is TGTGCAAGCAGCTCAGGGGGCTCC.